Sequencing of this T cell receptor beta chain was carried out in a study of cytomegalovirus exposure and HLA in healthy donors. PCR was performed using 60 Vbeta and 13 Jbeta primers. TCRdb's copy holds only in-frame clones and misses some; the assay was immunoSEQ multiplex PCR. The data show about 43,000 clones, with about half seen just once and 5% to 6.5% held by the top ten. This CDR3 comprises 14 residues. CDR1 is ENHRY and CDR2 is SYGVKD in the germline V gene. Between the trimmed V and J ends, which lost 0 bases and 1 base, there was a span of 6 bases. Healthy bone marrow donors supplied every sample. In this sample, this clone turned up a few times. Antigen specificity is unknown. Study findings and constraints: The authors reported that TCR beta sequences could predict HLA-A and HLA-B alleles. These predictions were accurate for most subjects in the first cohort.

Sample: PBMCs. The TCR originated in a man in his 60s in good health and CMV-seronegative. V is TRBV10-3 and J is TRBJ1-1; D is undetermined. CDR3 sequence (DNA): TGTGCCATCAGTGAGTCGGCAGGGAACACTGAAGCTTTCTTT. Its translation: CAISESAGNTEAFF.